This T cell receptor (beta chain) was recovered during a study of blood T cell repertoires in COVID-19. Study overall: In each case, the material was cDNA or gDNA derived from T cells, B-cell-depleted T cells, or PBMCs.

From germline, CDR1 is SGHRS and CDR2 YFSETQ. Between the trimmed V and J ends, which lost 4 bases and 7 bases, there was a span of 15 bases. The CDR3 contains 14 residues. Per the study methods: Using reference gene primer amplification, nucleated cell counts were estimated. Clones were read by immunoSEQ multiplex PCR, and TCRdb kept only the in-frame ones, dropping some. The D gene and trimming were derived from the DNA, and the V and J assignments and clone size from that table. This table has just under 300,000 clones, around 87% appearing once. The rearrangement links TRBV5-1 to TRBJ2-1; perhaps TRBD2 as D (7 bases). The source is an older man with acute or convalescent COVID-19. Input material: peripheral blood. This chain's CDR3 is CASSPRGASNEQFF. CDR3 bases: TGCGCCAGCAGCCCCCGGGGGGCGAGTAATGAGCAGTTCTTC.